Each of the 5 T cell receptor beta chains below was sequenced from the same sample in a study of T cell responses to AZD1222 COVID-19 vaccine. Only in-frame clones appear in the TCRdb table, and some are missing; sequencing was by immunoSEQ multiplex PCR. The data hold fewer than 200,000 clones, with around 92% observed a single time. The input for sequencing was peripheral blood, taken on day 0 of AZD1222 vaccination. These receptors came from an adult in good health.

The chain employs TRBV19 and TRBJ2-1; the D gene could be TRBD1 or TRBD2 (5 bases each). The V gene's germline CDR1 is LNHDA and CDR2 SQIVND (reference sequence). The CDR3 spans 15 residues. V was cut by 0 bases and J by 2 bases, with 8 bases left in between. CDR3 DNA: TGTGCCAGTAGTATAGACGGGACCCCCTACAATGAGCAGTTCTTC. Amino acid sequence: CASSIDGTPYNEQFF.

CDR3 residues: CASSSQGPNTEAFF. The CDR3 DNA reads as TGTGCCAGCAGTTCGCAGGGCCCGAACACTGAAGCTTTCTTT. The chain employs TRBV2 and TRBJ1-1; possible D gene TRBD1, 5 bases. The ends were cut back, 5 bases at V and 1 base at J, with 11 bases in the middle. The V gene's germline CDR1 is SNHLY and CDR2 FYNNEI. The CDR3 runs 14 residues.

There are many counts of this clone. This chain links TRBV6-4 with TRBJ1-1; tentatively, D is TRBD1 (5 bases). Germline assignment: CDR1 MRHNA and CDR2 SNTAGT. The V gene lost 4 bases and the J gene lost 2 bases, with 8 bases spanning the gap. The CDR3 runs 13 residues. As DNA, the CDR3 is TGTGCCAGCAGTGCAGACAGTAACACTGAAGCTTTCTTT. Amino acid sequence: CASSADSNTEAFF.

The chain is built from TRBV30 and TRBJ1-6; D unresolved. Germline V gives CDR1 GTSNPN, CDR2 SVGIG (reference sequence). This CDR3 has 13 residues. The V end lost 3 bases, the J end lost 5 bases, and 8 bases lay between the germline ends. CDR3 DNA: TGTGCCTGGAGGTCGGTTAATAATTCACCCCTCCACTTT. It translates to CAWRSVNNSPLHF. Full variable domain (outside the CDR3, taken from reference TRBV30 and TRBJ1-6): SQTIHQWPATLVQPVGSPLSLECTVEGTSNPNLYWYRQAAGRGLQLLFYSVGIGQISSEVPQNLSASRPQDRQFILSSKKLLLSDSGFYLCAWRSVNNSPLHFGNGTRLTVT.

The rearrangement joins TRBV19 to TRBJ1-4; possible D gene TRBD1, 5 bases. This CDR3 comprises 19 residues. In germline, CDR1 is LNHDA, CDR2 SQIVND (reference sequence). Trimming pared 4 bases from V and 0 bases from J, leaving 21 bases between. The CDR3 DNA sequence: TGTGCCAGTAGTAATCGGGGCCGTCCGGCCCGCACAACTAATGAAAAACTGTTTTTT. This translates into CASSNRGRPARTTNEKLFF.